Listed below are T cell receptor beta chains from one sample, sequenced in a study of blood T cell repertoires in COVID-19. Generated by immunoSEQ multiplex PCR, the TCRdb table keeps only in-frame clones and is missing some. The sample consists of approximately 220,000 clones, approximately 85% of them appearing once. Specimen: peripheral blood. The receptors here all came from a woman aged 70 to 79 with acute or convalescent COVID-19. The CDR3 runs from the conserved cysteine through the conserved F or W. D genes are given only for firm matches. For some rows the clone size is stated as once, few or many, or as a class when expanded; others skip it.

V gene,clone size,D gene,J gene,CDR3 protein,CDR3 DNA
TRBV13,once,NA,TRBJ2-3,CASSLYSAPDTQYF,TGTGCCAGCAGCTTATACTCCGCCCCGGATACGCAGTATTTT
TRBV5-1,NA,TRBD2,TRBJ2-5,CASSPREGENQETQYF,TGCGCCAGCAGCCCAAGGGAGGGCGAAAACCAAGAGACCCAGTACTTC
TRBV19,few,NA,TRBJ2-6,CASSRLSGRDFSGANVLTF,TGTGCCAGTAGCAGACTTTCCGGCAGGGATTTTTCTGGGGCCAACGTCCTGACTTTC
TRBV2,NA,TRBD1,TRBJ1-4,CASSTGGANEKLFF,TGTGCCAGCAGTACAGGGGGAGCTAATGAAAAACTGTTTTTT
TRBV27,NA,NA,TRBJ2-7,CASSPRTVSYEQYF,TGTGCCAGCAGTCCACGGACAGTTTCCTACGAGCAGTACTTC
TRBV6-2/TRBV6-3,NA,TRBD1,TRBJ1-1,CASSSVGTGLNTEAFF,TGTGCCAGCAGTTCCGTAGGGACAGGGCTGAACACTGAAGCTTTCTTT
TRBV7-9,NA,TRBD1,TRBJ1-1,CASSLAGQGRETEAFF,TGTGCCAGCAGCTTAGCGGGACAGGGAAGGGAAACTGAAGCTTTCTTT
TRBV5-6,once,TRBD2,TRBJ2-1,CASSPGTSGSDNEQFF,TGTGCCAGCAGCCCTGGAACTAGCGGGAGCGACAATGAGCAGTTCTTC
TRBV2,NA,TRBD1,TRBJ1-1,CASRRTGTGVGEAFF,TGTGCCAGCCGAAGAACCGGGACAGGGGTTGGTGAAGCTTTCTTT
TRBV19,NA,NA,TRBJ1-6,CASSIGPNNSPLHF,TGTGCCAGTAGTATTGGGCCAAATAATTCACCCCTCCACTTT
TRBV5-5,NA,NA,TRBJ1-3,CASSLGPSGNTIYF,TGTGCCAGCAGCTTGGGGCCCTCTGGAAACACCATATATTTT
TRBV19,NA,NA,TRBJ1-4,CASSRSSATNEKLFF,TGTGCCAGTAGTCGTAGTTCCGCAACTAATGAAAAACTGTTTTTT
TRBV4-3,NA,TRBD1,TRBJ2-3,CASSQDLAAGGLNTQYF,TGCGCCAGCAGCCAAGATCTGGCGGCAGGGGGCCTGAATACGCAGTATTTT
TRBV10-3,NA,NA,TRBJ1-5,CAISGGGRSFNQPQHF,TGTGCCATCAGTGGGGGGGGGCGATCCTTCAATCAGCCCCAGCATTTT
TRBV11-2,NA,NA,TRBJ1-2,CASSPGGRGDYGYTF,TGTGCCAGCAGCCCCGGGGGGAGAGGTGACTATGGCTACACCTTC
TRBV28,NA,TRBD1,TRBJ2-7,CASTPQGRPYEQYF,TGTGCCAGCACTCCACAGGGGCGGCCCTACGAGCAGTACTTC
TRBV21-1,NA,NA,TRBJ1-2,CASGGQGLNYGYTF,TGTGCCAGCGGTGGCCAGGGGCTGAACTATGGCTACACCTTC
TRBV5-1,NA,TRBD1,TRBJ2-3,CASSLNLQGTDTQYF,TGCGCCAGCAGCTTGAATCTACAGGGGACAGATACGCAGTATTTT
TRBV9,NA,NA,TRBJ1-5,CASSVGGDREPQHF,TGTGCCAGCAGCGTAGGGGGCGACAGAGAGCCCCAGCATTTT
TRBV2,NA,TRBD1,TRBJ1-5,CASRGDSPNQPQHF,TGTGCCAGCAGGGGGGACAGCCCCAATCAGCCCCAGCATTTT
TRBV18,NA,TRBD1,TRBJ1-3,CASSPGTGENTIYF,TGTGCCAGCTCACCCGGGACAGGGGAAAACACCATATATTTT
TRBV5-6,once,TRBD1,TRBJ2-5,CASSLRGRETQYF,TGTGCCAGCAGCTTGAGGGGGCGAGAGACCCAGTACTTC
TRBV11-2,NA,TRBD2,TRBJ2-3,CASSLMAGGFTDTQYF,TGTGCCAGCAGCTTAATGGCGGGGGGGTTCACAGATACGCAGTATTTT
TRBV5-6,NA,NA,TRBJ1-2,CASSASGVLGYTF,TGTGCCAGCAGCGCCTCGGGAGTCCTTGGCTACACCTTC
TRBV7-2,NA,NA,TRBJ1-5,CASSLAVGRVEGPQHF,TGTGCCAGCAGCTTAGCTGTGGGTAGGGTGGAGGGGCCCCAGCATTTT